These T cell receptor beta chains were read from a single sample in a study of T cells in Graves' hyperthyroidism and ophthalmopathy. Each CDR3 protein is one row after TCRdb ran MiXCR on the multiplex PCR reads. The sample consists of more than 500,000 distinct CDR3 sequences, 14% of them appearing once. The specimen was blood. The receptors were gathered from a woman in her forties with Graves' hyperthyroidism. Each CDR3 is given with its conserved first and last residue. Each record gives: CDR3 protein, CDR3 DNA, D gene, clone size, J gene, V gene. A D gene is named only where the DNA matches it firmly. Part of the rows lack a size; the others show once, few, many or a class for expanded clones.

CDR3 protein: CASSQTLAGVLEQFF
CDR3 DNA: TGTGCCAGCAGTCAAACACTAGCGGGAGTGCTTGAGCAGTTCTTC
D gene: TRBD2
clone size: many
J gene: TRBJ2-1
V gene: TRBV6-1

CDR3 protein: CAWIRLGRAFF
CDR3 DNA: TGTGCCTGGATTAGGTTAGGGCGGGCTTTCTTT
D gene: -
clone size: many
J gene: TRBJ1-1
V gene: TRBV30

CDR3 protein: CASRFDGSGYGYTF
CDR3 DNA: TGTGCCAGCAGATTCGACGGATCTGGATATGGCTACACCTTC
D gene: -
clone size: -
J gene: TRBJ1-2
V gene: TRBV12-3/TRBV12-4

CDR3 protein: CSARDFRAAYEQYF
CDR3 DNA: TGCAGTGCTAGAGATTTCCGGGCCGCCTACGAGCAGTACTTC
D gene: -
clone size: -
J gene: TRBJ2-7
V gene: TRBV20-1

CDR3 protein: CASSSSGPSYEQYF
CDR3 DNA: TGTGCCAGCAGCTCTAGCGGGCCCTCCTACGAGCAGTACTTC
D gene: TRBD2
clone size: many
J gene: TRBJ2-7
V gene: TRBV12-3/TRBV12-4

CDR3 protein: CASSQTGTSPGEQFF
CDR3 DNA: TGTGCCAGCAGTCAAACCGGGACTAGCCCAGGGGAGCAGTTCTTC
D gene: TRBD2
clone size: many
J gene: TRBJ2-1
V gene: TRBV27

CDR3 protein: CASSLLGSKRTSSYEQYF
CDR3 DNA: TGTGCCAGCAGCTTATTGGGTAGTAAGCGCACCAGCTCCTACGAGCAGTACTTC
D gene: -
clone size: many
J gene: TRBJ2-7
V gene: TRBV7-2

CDR3 protein: CASSLSPSSGNSQETQYF
CDR3 DNA: TGTGCCAGCAGCTTAAGCCCTTCTAGCGGAAATTCCCAAGAGACCCAGTACTTC
D gene: TRBD2
clone size: -
J gene: TRBJ2-5
V gene: TRBV7-2

CDR3 protein: CASSEATFANYGHTF
CDR3 DNA: TGTGCCAGCAGTGAAGCGACATTCGCTAACTATGGCCACACCTTC
D gene: -
clone size: -
J gene: TRBJ1-2
V gene: TRBV6-1

CDR3 protein: CASIRWGGNNEQFF
CDR3 DNA: TGTGCCAGCATCCGGTGGGGGGGAAACAATGAGCAGTTCTTC
D gene: TRBD2
clone size: many
J gene: TRBJ2-1
V gene: TRBV28

CDR3 protein: CASRQTGTGREETQYF
CDR3 DNA: TGTGCCAGTAGACAAACCGGGACAGGGAGGGAAGAGACCCAGTACTTC
D gene: TRBD1
clone size: many
J gene: TRBJ2-5
V gene: TRBV19

CDR3 protein: CASSETSGRTDTQYF
CDR3 DNA: TGTGCCAGCAGTGAAACTAGCGGGAGGACAGATACGCAGTATTTT
D gene: TRBD2
clone size: many
J gene: TRBJ2-3
V gene: TRBV6-1

CDR3 protein: CASSELSGGTEAFF
CDR3 DNA: TGTGCCAGCAGTGAACTGTCGGGGGGCACTGAAGCTTTCTTT
D gene: -
clone size: -
J gene: TRBJ1-1
V gene: TRBV6-1

CDR3 protein: CASSESGSGEQYF
CDR3 DNA: TGTGCCAGCAGCGAAAGCGGGAGCGGCGAGCAGTACTTC
D gene: TRBD2
clone size: -
J gene: TRBJ2-7
V gene: TRBV11-2

CDR3 protein: CASSLGPGEQFF
CDR3 DNA: TGCGCCAGCAGCTTGGGTCCGGGTGAGCAGTTCTTC
D gene: -
clone size: many
J gene: TRBJ2-1
V gene: TRBV5-1

CDR3 protein: CSASPGTSGRQSSYNEQFF
CDR3 DNA: TGCAGTGCTAGCCCTGGGACTAGCGGGAGGCAGAGCTCCTACAATGAGCAGTTCTTC
D gene: TRBD2
clone size: many
J gene: TRBJ2-1
V gene: TRBV20-1

CDR3 protein: CASSPAGGEQYF
CDR3 DNA: TGTGCCAGCAGTCCCGCCGGGGGAGAGCAGTACTTC
D gene: -
clone size: many
J gene: TRBJ2-7
V gene: TRBV12-3/TRBV12-4

CDR3 protein: CASSLRQGMTDTQYF
CDR3 DNA: TGTGCCAGCAGCTTGCGGCAGGGAATGACAGATACGCAGTATTTT
D gene: -
clone size: many
J gene: TRBJ2-3
V gene: TRBV7-8

CDR3 protein: CASRSRDRAFGYTF
CDR3 DNA: TGTGCCAGCAGGAGCCGGGACAGGGCTTTTGGCTACACCTTC
D gene: TRBD1
clone size: -
J gene: TRBJ1-2
V gene: TRBV7-2

CDR3 protein: CASSLAASGGYEQYF
CDR3 DNA: TGTGCCAGCAGCTTGGCGGCTAGCGGGGGGTACGAGCAGTACTTC
D gene: TRBD2
clone size: many
J gene: TRBJ2-7
V gene: TRBV5-8

CDR3 protein: CASSDASGGVETQYF
CDR3 DNA: TGTGCCAGCAGCGACGCTAGCGGGGGAGTGGAGACCCAGTACTTC
D gene: TRBD2
clone size: -
J gene: TRBJ2-5
V gene: TRBV13

CDR3 protein: CSASPGQNSPSTDTQYF
CDR3 DNA: TGCAGCGCCTCACCCGGACAGAACTCACCTAGCACAGATACGCAGTATTTT
D gene: -
clone size: -
J gene: TRBJ2-3
V gene: TRBV29-1

CDR3 protein: CASSFRTSGRAKHNEQFF
CDR3 DNA: TGTGCCAGCAGCTTCCGTACTAGCGGGAGGGCCAAACACAATGAGCAGTTCTTC
D gene: TRBD2
clone size: -
J gene: TRBJ2-1
V gene: TRBV7-8

CDR3 protein: CASSGWQGAKDTQYF
CDR3 DNA: TGTGCCAGCAGTGGGTGGCAGGGGGCTAAAGATACGCAGTATTTT
D gene: TRBD1
clone size: many
J gene: TRBJ2-3
V gene: TRBV2

CDR3 protein: CASSAPGQGGLGDNEQFF
CDR3 DNA: TGTGCCAGCAGCGCCCCGGGACAGGGGGGACTAGGGGACAATGAGCAGTTCTTC
D gene: TRBD1
clone size: many
J gene: TRBJ2-1
V gene: TRBV13

CDR3 protein: CASEDSGANVLTF
CDR3 DNA: TGTGCCAGCGAAGATTCTGGGGCCAACGTCCTGACTTTC
D gene: -
clone size: few
J gene: TRBJ2-6
V gene: TRBV28

CDR3 protein: CSASSGGPNTEAFF
CDR3 DNA: TGCAGTGCTAGTTCTGGGGGTCCTAACACTGAAGCTTTCTTT
D gene: -
clone size: few
J gene: TRBJ1-1
V gene: TRBV20-1

CDR3 protein: CASSGSGASYNEQFF
CDR3 DNA: TGTGCCAGCAGCGGCAGCGGAGCTTCCTACAATGAGCAGTTCTTC
D gene: -
clone size: few
J gene: TRBJ2-1
V gene: TRBV9

CDR3 protein: CASSFWTGEGTDTQYF
CDR3 DNA: TGCGCCAGCAGCTTCTGGACAGGGGAAGGAACAGATACGCAGTATTTT
D gene: TRBD1
clone size: many
J gene: TRBJ2-3
V gene: TRBV5-1

CDR3 protein: CASSLLAIATNEKLFF
CDR3 DNA: TGTGCCAGCAGCTTGCTCGCAATTGCAACTAATGAAAAACTGTTTTTT
D gene: -
clone size: many
J gene: TRBJ1-4
V gene: TRBV7-2

CDR3 protein: CASSPPGRGYGYTF
CDR3 DNA: TGTGCCAGCAGCCCCCCGGGTCGAGGCTATGGCTACACCTTC
D gene: -
clone size: few
J gene: TRBJ1-2
V gene: TRBV3-1

CDR3 protein: CASSPPQGRYTEAFF
CDR3 DNA: TGTGCCAGCTCCCCGCCCCAGGGTCGGTACACTGAAGCTTTCTTT
D gene: -
clone size: many
J gene: TRBJ1-1
V gene: TRBV18

CDR3 protein: CASSLERGAYEQYF
CDR3 DNA: TGTGCCAGCAGCTTAGAGCGGGGGGCCTACGAGCAGTACTTC
D gene: TRBD2
clone size: many
J gene: TRBJ2-7
V gene: TRBV3-1

CDR3 protein: CASREGLVNEQFF
CDR3 DNA: TGTGCCAGCAGAGAGGGACTAGTCAATGAGCAGTTCTTC
D gene: TRBD2
clone size: -
J gene: TRBJ2-1
V gene: TRBV12-3/TRBV12-4

CDR3 protein: CASSLYSTQYF
CDR3 DNA: TGTGCCAGCAGCTTGTATTCTACGCAGTATTTT
D gene: -
clone size: -
J gene: TRBJ2-3
V gene: TRBV11-1

CDR3 protein: CASSPWGSQETQYF
CDR3 DNA: TGTGCCAGCAGCCCGTGGGGCAGTCAAGAGACCCAGTACTTC
D gene: -
clone size: few
J gene: TRBJ2-5
V gene: TRBV7-9

CDR3 protein: CASSLGLQYEQYF
CDR3 DNA: TGTGCCAGCAGTTTAGGTCTACAGTACGAGCAGTACTTC
D gene: -
clone size: -
J gene: TRBJ2-7
V gene: TRBV27

CDR3 protein: CASRARPWGAKNIQYF
CDR3 DNA: TGTGCCAGCAGGGCCCGACCATGGGGAGCCAAAAACATTCAGTACTTC
D gene: -
clone size: few
J gene: TRBJ2-4
V gene: TRBV6-1

CDR3 protein: CATSIRQGAGEQYF
CDR3 DNA: TGTGCCACCAGCATCCGACAGGGGGCTGGGGAGCAGTACTTC
D gene: TRBD1
clone size: many
J gene: TRBJ2-7
V gene: TRBV15

CDR3 protein: CSARVGGGGGYTF
CDR3 DNA: TGCAGTGCTAGAGTAGGGGGAGGGGGAGGCTACACCTTC
D gene: -
clone size: -
J gene: TRBJ1-2
V gene: TRBV20-1

CDR3 protein: CASSLTTGSDTQYF
CDR3 DNA: TGTGCCAGCAGCCTCACGACTGGTTCAGATACGCAGTATTTT
D gene: -
clone size: many
J gene: TRBJ2-3
V gene: TRBV13